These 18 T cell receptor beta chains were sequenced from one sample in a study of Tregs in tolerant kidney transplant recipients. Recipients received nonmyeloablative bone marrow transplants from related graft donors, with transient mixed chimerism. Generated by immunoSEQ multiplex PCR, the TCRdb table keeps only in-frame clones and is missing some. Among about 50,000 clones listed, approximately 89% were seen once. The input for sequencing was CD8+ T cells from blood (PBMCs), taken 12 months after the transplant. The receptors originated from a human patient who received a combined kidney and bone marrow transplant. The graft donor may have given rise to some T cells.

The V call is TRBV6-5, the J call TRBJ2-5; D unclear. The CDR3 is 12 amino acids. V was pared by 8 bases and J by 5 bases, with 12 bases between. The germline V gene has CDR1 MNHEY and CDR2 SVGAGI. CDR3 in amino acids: CASSPNTETQYF. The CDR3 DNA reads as TGTGCCAGCTCTCCCAACACGGAGACCCAGTACTTC.

CDR3 residues: CASQGRAEWWGYTF. CDR3 coding DNA: TGTGCCAGCCAGGGCAGGGCCGAGTGGTGGGGCTACACCTTC. The J gene is TRBJ1-2, the V gene TRBV28; a possible D gene is TRBD1 (5 bases). From germline, CDR1 is MDHEN and CDR2 SYDVKM. This CDR3 is 14 amino acids long. The ends were cut back, 8 bases at V and 8 bases at J, with 21 bases in the middle.

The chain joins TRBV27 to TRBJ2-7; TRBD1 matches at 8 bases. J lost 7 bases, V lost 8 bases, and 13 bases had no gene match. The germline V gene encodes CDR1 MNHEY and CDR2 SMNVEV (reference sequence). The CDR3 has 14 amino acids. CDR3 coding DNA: TGTGCCAGCGGACATAGGACAGGGTTAGGGGAGCAGTACTTC. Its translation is CASGHRTGLGEQYF.

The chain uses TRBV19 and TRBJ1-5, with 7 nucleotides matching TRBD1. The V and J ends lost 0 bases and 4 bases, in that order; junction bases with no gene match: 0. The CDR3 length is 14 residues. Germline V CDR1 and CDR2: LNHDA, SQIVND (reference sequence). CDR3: CASSIDRGNQPQHF. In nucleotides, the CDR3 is TGTGCCAGTAGTATAGACAGGGGGAATCAGCCCCAGCATTTT.

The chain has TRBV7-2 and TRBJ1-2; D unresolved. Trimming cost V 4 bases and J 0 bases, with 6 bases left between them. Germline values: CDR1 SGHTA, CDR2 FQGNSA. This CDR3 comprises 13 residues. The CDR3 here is CASSSLTNYGYTF. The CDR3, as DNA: TGTGCCAGCAGCTCTTTAACTAACTATGGCTACACCTTC.

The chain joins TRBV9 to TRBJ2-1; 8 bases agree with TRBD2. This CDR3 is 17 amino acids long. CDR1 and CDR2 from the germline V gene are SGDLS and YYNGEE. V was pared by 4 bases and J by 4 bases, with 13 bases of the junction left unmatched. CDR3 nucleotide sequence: TGTGCCAGCAGCTCGGGGGGACTAGTCGAAGTATACAATGAGCAGTTCTTC. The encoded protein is CASSSGGLVEVYNEQFF.

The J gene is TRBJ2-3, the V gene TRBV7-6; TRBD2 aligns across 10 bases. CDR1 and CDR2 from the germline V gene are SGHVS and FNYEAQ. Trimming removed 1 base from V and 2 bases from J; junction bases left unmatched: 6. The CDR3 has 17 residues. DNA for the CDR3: TGTGCCAGCAGCTTAGAGATAGCGGGGGGTGCCACAGATACGCAGTATTTT. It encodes CASSLEIAGGATDTQYF.

The DNA for the CDR3 is TGTGCCAGTAGTGGCGGGGTGGGCAAAAACATTCAGTACTTC. It codes for CASSGGVGKNIQYF. This sequence joins TRBV19 and TRBJ2-4, with a weak D call TRBD2 (6 bases). V dropped 5 bases and J dropped 3 bases, with 11 bases sitting between them. The germline V gene encodes CDR1 LNHDA and CDR2 SQIVND (reference sequence). The CDR3 sequence is 14 residues long.

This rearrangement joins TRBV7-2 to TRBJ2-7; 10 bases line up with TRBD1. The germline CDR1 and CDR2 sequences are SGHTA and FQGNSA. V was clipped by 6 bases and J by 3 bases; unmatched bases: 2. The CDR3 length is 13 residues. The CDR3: CASRDRGYYEQYF. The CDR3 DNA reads TGTGCCAGCAGGGACAGGGGGTACTACGAGCAGTACTTC.

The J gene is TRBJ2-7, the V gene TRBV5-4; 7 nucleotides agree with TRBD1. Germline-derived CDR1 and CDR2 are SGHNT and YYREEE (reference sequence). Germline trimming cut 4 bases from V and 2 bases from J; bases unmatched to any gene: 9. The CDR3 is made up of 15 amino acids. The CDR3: CASSGRQGRAYEQYF. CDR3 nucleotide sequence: TGTGCCAGCAGCGGGCGACAGGGTCGGGCCTACGAGCAGTACTTC.

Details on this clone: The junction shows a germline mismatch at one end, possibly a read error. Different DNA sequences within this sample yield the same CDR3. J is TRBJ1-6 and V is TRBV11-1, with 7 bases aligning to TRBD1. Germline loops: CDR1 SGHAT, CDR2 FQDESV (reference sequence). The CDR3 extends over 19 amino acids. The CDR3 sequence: CASSPGPGRGKSYNSPLHF. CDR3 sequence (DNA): TGTGCCAGCAGCCCCGGACCGGGCAGGGGGAAGTCCTATAATTCCCCCCTCCACTTT.

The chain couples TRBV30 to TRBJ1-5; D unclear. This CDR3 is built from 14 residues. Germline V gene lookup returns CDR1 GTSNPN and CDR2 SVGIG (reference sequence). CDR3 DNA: TGTGCTTCGGGGTCGGAAAATAGCAATCAGCCCCAGCATTTT. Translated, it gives CASGSENSNQPQHF.

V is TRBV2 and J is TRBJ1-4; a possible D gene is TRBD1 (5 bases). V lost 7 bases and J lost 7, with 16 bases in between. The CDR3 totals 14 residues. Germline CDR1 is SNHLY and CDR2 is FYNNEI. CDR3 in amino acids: CASIAIGAREKLFF. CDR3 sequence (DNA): TGTGCCAGCATTGCGATAGGGGCTCGTGAAAAACTGTTTTTT.

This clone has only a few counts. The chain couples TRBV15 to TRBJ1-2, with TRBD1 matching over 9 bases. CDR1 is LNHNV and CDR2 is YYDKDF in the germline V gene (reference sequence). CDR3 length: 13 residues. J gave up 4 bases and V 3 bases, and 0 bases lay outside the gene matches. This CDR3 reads CATSRTGGYGYTF. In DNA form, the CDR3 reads TGTGCCACCAGCAGGACAGGGGGCTATGGCTACACCTTC.

In DNA, the CDR3 is TGTGCCAGCAGCCAAAACAGGGGCAATGAGCAGTTCTTC. Residues: CASSQNRGNEQFF. The chain is built from TRBV5-4 and TRBJ2-1; TRBD1 aligns across 7 bases. Germline V gives CDR1 SGHNT, CDR2 YYREEE (reference sequence). The CDR3 loop spans 13 amino acids. The trim removed 4 bases at V and 6 bases at J, leaving 4 bases unmatched.

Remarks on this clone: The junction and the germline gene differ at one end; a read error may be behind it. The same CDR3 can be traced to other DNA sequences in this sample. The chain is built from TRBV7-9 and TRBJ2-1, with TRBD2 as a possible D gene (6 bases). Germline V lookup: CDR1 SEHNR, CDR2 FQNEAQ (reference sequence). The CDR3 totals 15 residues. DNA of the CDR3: TGCGCCAGCAGCTTAGCACTCGGGAGTTTCAATGAGCAGTTCTTC. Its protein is CASSLALGSFNEQFF.

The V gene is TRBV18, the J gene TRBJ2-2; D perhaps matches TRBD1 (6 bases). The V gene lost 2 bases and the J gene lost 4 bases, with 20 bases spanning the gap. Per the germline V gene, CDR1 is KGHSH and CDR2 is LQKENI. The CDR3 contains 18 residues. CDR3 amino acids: CASSPTGRGPFTTGELFF. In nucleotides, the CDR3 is TGTGCCAGCTCACCAACGGGCAGGGGTCCTTTCACCACCGGGGAGCTGTTTTTT.

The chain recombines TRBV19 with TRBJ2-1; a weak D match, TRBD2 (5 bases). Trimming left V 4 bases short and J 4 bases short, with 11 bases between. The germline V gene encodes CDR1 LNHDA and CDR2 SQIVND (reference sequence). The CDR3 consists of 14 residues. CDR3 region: CASSTLGIYNEQFF. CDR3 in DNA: TGTGCCAGTAGTACGCTCGGGATTTACAATGAGCAGTTCTTC.